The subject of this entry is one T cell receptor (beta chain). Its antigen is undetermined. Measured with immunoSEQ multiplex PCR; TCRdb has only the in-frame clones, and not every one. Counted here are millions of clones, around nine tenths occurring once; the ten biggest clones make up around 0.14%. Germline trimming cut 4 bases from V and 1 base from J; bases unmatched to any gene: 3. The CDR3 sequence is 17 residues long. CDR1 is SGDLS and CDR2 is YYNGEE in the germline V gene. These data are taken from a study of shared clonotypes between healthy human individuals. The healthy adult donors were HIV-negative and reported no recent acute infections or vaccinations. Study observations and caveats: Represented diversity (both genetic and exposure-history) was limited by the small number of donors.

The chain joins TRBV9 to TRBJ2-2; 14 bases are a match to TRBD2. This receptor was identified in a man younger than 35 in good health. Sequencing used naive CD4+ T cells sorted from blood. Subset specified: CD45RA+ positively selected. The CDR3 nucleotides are TGTGCCAGCAGCCTCGGGACTAGCGGGGGGAACACCGGGGAGCTGTTTTTT. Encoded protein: CASSLGTSGGNTGELFF.